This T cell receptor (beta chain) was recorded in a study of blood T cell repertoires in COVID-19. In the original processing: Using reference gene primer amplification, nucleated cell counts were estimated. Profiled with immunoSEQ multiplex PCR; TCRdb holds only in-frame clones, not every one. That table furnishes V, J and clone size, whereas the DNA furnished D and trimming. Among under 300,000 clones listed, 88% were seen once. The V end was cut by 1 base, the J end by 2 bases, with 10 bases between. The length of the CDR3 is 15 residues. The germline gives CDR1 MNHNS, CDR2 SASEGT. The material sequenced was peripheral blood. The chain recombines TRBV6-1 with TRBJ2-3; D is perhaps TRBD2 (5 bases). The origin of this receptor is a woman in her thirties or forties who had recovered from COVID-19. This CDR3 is CASSEGSGPTDTQYF. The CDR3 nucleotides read TGTGCCAGCAGTGAAGGGAGCGGACCCACAGATACGCAGTATTTT.